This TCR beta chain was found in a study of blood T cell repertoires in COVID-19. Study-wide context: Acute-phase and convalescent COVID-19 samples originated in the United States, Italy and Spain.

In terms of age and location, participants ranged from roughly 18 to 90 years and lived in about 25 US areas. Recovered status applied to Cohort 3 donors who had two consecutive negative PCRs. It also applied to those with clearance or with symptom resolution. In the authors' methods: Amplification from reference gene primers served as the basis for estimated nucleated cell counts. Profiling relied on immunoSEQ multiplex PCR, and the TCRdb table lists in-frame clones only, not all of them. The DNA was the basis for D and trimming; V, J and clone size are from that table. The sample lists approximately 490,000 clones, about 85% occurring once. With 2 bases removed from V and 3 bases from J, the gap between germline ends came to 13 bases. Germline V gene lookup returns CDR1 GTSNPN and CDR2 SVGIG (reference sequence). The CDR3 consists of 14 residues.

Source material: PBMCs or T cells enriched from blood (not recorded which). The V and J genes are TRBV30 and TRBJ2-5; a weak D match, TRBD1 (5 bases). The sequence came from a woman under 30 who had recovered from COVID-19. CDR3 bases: TGTGCCTGGAGTATCAGGGTATCGGAAGAGACCCAGTACTTC. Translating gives CAWSIRVSEETQYF.